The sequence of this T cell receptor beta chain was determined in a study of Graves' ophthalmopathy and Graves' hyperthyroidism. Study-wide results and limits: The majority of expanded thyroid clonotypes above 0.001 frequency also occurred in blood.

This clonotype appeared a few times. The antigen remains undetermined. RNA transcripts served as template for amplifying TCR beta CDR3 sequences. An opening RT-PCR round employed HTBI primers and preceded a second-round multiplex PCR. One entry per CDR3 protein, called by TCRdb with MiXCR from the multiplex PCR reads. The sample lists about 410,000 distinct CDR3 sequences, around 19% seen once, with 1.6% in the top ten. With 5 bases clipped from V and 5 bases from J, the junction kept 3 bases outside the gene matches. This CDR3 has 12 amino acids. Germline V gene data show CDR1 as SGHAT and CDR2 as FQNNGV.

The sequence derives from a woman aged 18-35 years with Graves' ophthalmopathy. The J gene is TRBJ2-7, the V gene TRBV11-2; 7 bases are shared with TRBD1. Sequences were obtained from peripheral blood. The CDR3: CASSHRGNEQYF. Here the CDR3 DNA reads TGTGCCAGCAGCCACAGGGGAAACGAGCAGTACTTC.